Below are 29 T cell receptor beta chains sequenced from a single sample in a study of cytomegalovirus exposure and HLA in healthy donors. Sequencing was performed with immunoSEQ multiplex PCR; in TCRdb, only in-frame clones are kept and a portion is missing. The repertoire consists of approximately 80,000 clones, with under 95% occurring once and the leading ten covering less than 4%. Sequencing was performed on PBMCs. All receptors come from a woman between 25 and 40 years old in good health and CMV-seronegative.

The chain combines TRBV6-5 with TRBJ1-3; weak D call: TRBD1 (5 bases). Germline CDR1 MNHEY, CDR2 SVGAGI. The CDR3 spans 15 residues. V was clipped by 6 bases and J by 4 bases, with 16 bases between them. Here the CDR3 DNA reads TGTGCCAGCAGAAGGTCGAGGGGACTAGGAAACACCATATATTTT. This translates into CASRRSRGLGNTIYF.

This clone was found a few times. This chain connects TRBV9 to TRBJ1-5; D gene ambiguous. The CDR3 is 13 residues long. Germline assignment: CDR1 SGDLS and CDR2 YYNGEE. V was clipped by 2 bases and J by 7 bases, with 10 bases between them. CDR3 sequence reads: CASSVDWSQPQHF. The CDR3 DNA reads TGTGCCAGCAGCGTTGACTGGAGCCAGCCCCAGCATTTT. The variable domain in full, completed from reference TRBV9 and TRBJ1-5, reads DSGVTQTPKHLITATGQRVTLRCSPRSGDLSVYWYQQSLDQGLQFLIQYYNGEERAKGNILERFSAQQFPDLHSELNLSSLELGDSALYFCASSVDWSQPQHFGDGTRLSIL.

Of note for this clone: Compared with germline, one end of the junction differs, possibly owing to a read error. The rearrangement uses TRBV6-1 and TRBJ2-7; 13 positions agree with TRBD2. Germline V lookup: CDR1 MNHNS, CDR2 SASEGT. The CDR3 has 15 amino acids. The CDR3 here is CASTPPWGTSGEEFF. CDR3 nucleotide sequence: TGTGCCAGCACCCCCCCTTGGGGGACTAGCGGGGAGGAGTTCTTC.

This chain uses TRBV4-1 with TRBJ1-2; a possible D gene is TRBD1 (6 bases). The V end lost 0 bases, the J end lost 7 bases, and 21 bases lay between the germline ends. This CDR3 has 17 amino acids. The germline V gene has CDR1 MGHRA and CDR2 YSYEKL. The CDR3 region has the DNA TGCGCCAGCAGCCAAGATAGCCGTGCGGGGGGGCTCGGTGGCTACACCTTC. It codes for CASSQDSRAGGLGGYTF.

This rearrangement joins TRBV14 to TRBJ2-7, with 7 bases that match TRBD1. Losses at the gene ends were 0 bases for V and 1 base for J; bases not matched to a gene: 9. The length of the CDR3 is 17 residues. CDR1 SGHDN and CDR2 FVKESK come from the germline V gene. The CDR3 sequence is CASSQDGIHRGSYEQYF. The CDR3 nucleotides read TGTGCCAGCAGCCAAGATGGGATACACAGGGGTTCCTACGAGCAGTACTTC.

The chain carries TRBV7-8 and TRBJ1-1; D might be TRBD1 (6 bases). Trimming took 1 base from V and 1 from J, leaving 10 bases between them. The CDR3 totals 15 residues. The germline V gene encodes CDR1 SGHVS and CDR2 FQNEAQ. CDR3 in DNA: TGTGCCAGCAGCTTAGTCGAGACAGGGAACACTGAAGCTTTCTTT. As protein: CASSLVETGNTEAFF.

This rearrangement joins TRBV4-1 to TRBJ2-1; 10 positions agree with TRBD2. Trimming took 4 bases from V and 5 from J; bases not matched to a gene: 5. Germline V CDR1 and CDR2: MGHRA, YSYEKL. This CDR3 contains 15 residues. CDR3 region: CASSLRTSGDNEQFF. The DNA of the CDR3 is TGCGCCAGCAGCCTCCGGACTAGCGGAGACAATGAGCAGTTCTTC.

The V and J genes are TRBV19 and TRBJ1-6, with TRBD1 identical over 8 bases. The J segment lost 8 bases and the V segment lost 11 bases, leaving 8 bases of the junction unmatched. The CDR3 contains 13 residues. Germline V gene lookup returns CDR1 LNHDA and CDR2 SQIVND (reference sequence). The CDR3 DNA follows: TGTGCCGGACCGACAGGGGAGGATTCACCCCTCCACTTT. Translation: CAGPTGEDSPLHF.

The V gene is TRBV7-2, the J gene TRBJ1-2; D not resolved. CDR3 length: 13 residues. Trimming stripped 6 bases from V and 6 bases from J, with 14 bases between. Germline lookup yields CDR1 SGHTA and CDR2 FQGNSA. In DNA form, the CDR3 reads TGTGCCAGCAGACCCAGGATCGAAAATGGCTACACCTTC. Translated, it gives CASRPRIENGYTF.

The CDR3: CASSLNRGLGYF. In DNA, the CDR3 is TGTGCCAGCAGCTTGAACAGGGGTTTGGGGTACTTC. The genes are TRBV5-6 and TRBJ2-4; TRBD1 matches 7 bases. This CDR3 has 12 residues. The germline gives CDR1 SGHDT, CDR2 YYEEEE. V was clipped by 1 base and J by 15 bases; unmatched bases: 7.

The J gene is TRBJ2-3, the V gene TRBV10-3, with 7 bases identical to TRBD2. V lost 6 bases and J lost 3; bases outside the gene matches: 6. The V gene's germline CDR1 is ENHRY and CDR2 SYGVKD. There are 14 residues in the CDR3. This CDR3 reads CAISVTGGTDTQYF. CDR3 DNA sequence: TGTGCCATCAGCGTGACGGGGGGTACAGATACGCAGTATTTT.

The CDR3 coding sequence is TGTGCCAGCAGTGAAGCAGGGGGGGCTGGAAACACCATATATTTT. Its translation is CASSEAGGAGNTIYF. The rearrangement joins TRBV6-1 to TRBJ1-3; a possible D gene is TRBD1 (6 bases). Per the germline V gene, CDR1 is MNHNS and CDR2 is SASEGT. The V end lost 0 bases, the J end lost 2 bases, and 8 bases lay between the germline ends. The CDR3 runs to 15 residues.

This rearrangement joins TRBV30 to TRBJ2-3, with D maybe TRBD1 (7 bases). The CDR3 spans 16 residues. CDR1 GTSNPN and CDR2 SVGIG come from the germline V gene (reference sequence). The germline V and J ends were trimmed by 2 bases and 6 bases, with 21 bases remaining between them. The CDR3: CAWSRRDRLLRDTQYF. The CDR3 nucleotides are TGTGCCTGGAGTAGGCGGGACAGACTCCTTAGGGATACGCAGTATTTT. Using reference TRBV30 and TRBJ2-3 for the parts outside the CDR3, the full variable domain is SQTIHQWPATLVQPVGSPLSLECTVEGTSNPNLYWYRQAAGRGLQLLFYSVGIGQISSEVPQNLSASRPQDRQFILSSKKLLLSDSGFYLCAWSRRDRLLRDTQYFGPGTRLTVL.

In its sample, this clone was seen once. V and J are TRBV7-2 and TRBJ1-4, with D unresolved. V was trimmed by 3 bases and J by 3 bases, leaving 11 bases between them. The germline V gene encodes CDR1 SGHTA and CDR2 FQGNSA. The CDR3 sequence is 15 residues long. The CDR3 loop is CASSFSTAANEKLFF. The CDR3 DNA is TGTGCCAGCAGCTTCAGCACAGCGGCTAATGAAAAACTGTTTTTT.

The chain is built from TRBV6-1 and TRBJ1-2; 8 bases are a match to TRBD1. Trimming took 10 bases from V and 4 from J; bases not matched to a gene: 8. The CDR3 loop spans 13 amino acids. Germline values: CDR1 MNHNS, CDR2 SASEGT. The CDR3 here is CATRTGLFYGYTF. The DNA for the CDR3 is TGTGCCACCCGGACAGGGCTCTTCTATGGCTACACCTTC.

This chain joins TRBV30 and TRBJ2-1; D is unresolved. The germline V gene encodes CDR1 GTSNPN and CDR2 SVGIG (reference sequence). There are 12 residues in the CDR3. V lost 1 base and J lost 4, with 5 bases in between. The CDR3 nucleotides read TGTGCCTGGAGTGCCTATTACAATGAGCAGTTCTTC. Its protein is CAWSAYYNEQFF.

This chain uses TRBV15 with TRBJ2-1; maybe TRBD1 (6 bases). Between the trimmed V and J ends, which lost 0 bases and 4 bases, there was a span of 10 bases. This CDR3 contains 15 residues. Germline assignment: CDR1 LNHNV and CDR2 YYDKDF (reference sequence). The CDR3 loop is CATSRDDRRYNEQFF. The CDR3 DNA follows: TGTGCCACCAGCAGAGATGACAGGAGGTACAATGAGCAGTTCTTC.

The V and J genes are TRBV19 and TRBJ2-7; D unresolved. The CDR3 length is 13 residues. V was pared by 3 bases and J by 6 bases, with 12 bases between. Looked up from germline, CDR1 is LNHDA and CDR2 is SQIVND (reference sequence). The DNA of the CDR3 is TGTGCCAGTAGTATTAGCCTGGCCTCCGAGCAGTACTTC. It specifies CASSISLASEQYF.

The rearrangement links TRBV5-6 to TRBJ1-2; 7 bases map to TRBD1. Germline V CDR1 and CDR2: SGHDT, YYEEEE. The CDR3 is made up of 13 amino acids. V was pared by 3 bases and J by 2 bases, with 1 base of the junction left unmatched. DNA of the CDR3: TGTGCCAGCAGCTCGACAGGGAACTATGGCTACACCTTC. Encoded protein: CASSSTGNYGYTF.

This clone appeared a single time. V usage is TRBV11-3 and J usage is TRBJ1-1, with 9 bases lining up with TRBD1. Germline V gene lookup returns CDR1 SGHNT and CDR2 YENEEA. The V gene end was trimmed by 3 bases and the J gene end by 1 base; junction bases not matched to a gene: 3. This CDR3 contains 15 residues. CDR3 in DNA: TGTGCCAGCAGCTTCAACAGGGGGCCGAACACTGAAGCTTTCTTT. Its protein is CASSFNRGPNTEAFF.

V gene TRBV20-1 combines with J gene TRBJ2-7, with D perhaps matching TRBD1 (6 bases). This CDR3 is built from 11 residues. Germline CDR1 DFQATT, CDR2 SNEGSKA (reference sequence). Trimming removed 8 bases at V and 3 bases at J, with 11 bases between. CDR3 in amino acids: CSLGQFYEQYF. The CDR3, as DNA: TGCAGTCTCGGACAGTTCTACGAGCAGTACTTC.

The V call is TRBV10-2, the J call TRBJ1-1, with D tentatively TRBD1 (6 bases). Trimming removed 0 bases from V and 10 bases from J, with 15 bases in between. The CDR3 extends over 14 amino acids. CDR1 is WSHSY, CDR2 SAAADI, per germline. CDR3 loop: CASSESPGLGGAFF. In DNA form, the CDR3 reads TGCGCCAGCAGTGAGTCACCGGGCCTAGGGGGAGCTTTCTTT.

A single count supports this clone. The chain combines TRBV7-9 with TRBJ1-3; D might be TRBD1 (6 bases). The V end lost 1 base, the J end lost 3 bases, and 10 bases lay between the germline ends. The CDR3 extends over 15 amino acids. Germline values: CDR1 SEHNR, CDR2 FQNEAQ (reference sequence). CDR3 sequence reads: CASSLEAGVGNTIYF. CDR3 nucleotide sequence: TGTGCCAGCAGCTTAGAGGCAGGGGTTGGAAACACCATATATTTT.

The CDR3 is CASSVGDSYEQYF. The CDR3 nucleotides read TGTGCCAGCAGCGTAGGGGACAGCTACGAGCAGTACTTC. This chain connects TRBV9 to TRBJ2-7, with 7 positions matching TRBD1. This CDR3 region has 13 residues. The ends lost 0 bases at V and 3 bases at J; junction bases unmatched: 0. CDR1 SGDLS and CDR2 YYNGEE come from the germline V gene.

This clone appeared a single time. The rearrangement links TRBV9 to TRBJ2-7; TRBD1 matches 7 bases. The CDR3 has 14 residues. The V gene end was trimmed by 4 bases and the J gene end by 4 bases; junction bases not matched to a gene: 8. Germline V gene sequence: CDR1 SGDLS, CDR2 YYNGEE. CDR3 sequence reads: CASSPEGQIYEQYF. In nucleotides, the CDR3 is TGTGCCAGCAGCCCCGAGGGACAGATTTACGAGCAGTACTTC. The variable domain in full, completed from reference TRBV9 and TRBJ2-7, reads DSGVTQTPKHLITATGQRVTLRCSPRSGDLSVYWYQQSLDQGLQFLIQYYNGEERAKGNILERFSAQQFPDLHSELNLSSLELGDSALYFCASSPEGQIYEQYFGPGTRLTVT.

V and J are TRBV7-2 and TRBJ1-4, with D maybe TRBD1 (5 bases). The CDR3 length is 15 residues. Germline V lookup: CDR1 SGHTA, CDR2 FQGNSA. V dropped 0 bases and J dropped 5 bases, with 10 bases sitting between them. CDR3 DNA sequence: TGTGCCAGCAGCTTAGCGCTGGGGGGGAATGAAAAACTGTTTTTT. It encodes CASSLALGGNEKLFF.

V usage is TRBV27 and J usage is TRBJ1-1; D not certain. The CDR3 has 13 amino acids. Germline CDR1 MNHEY, CDR2 SMNVEV (reference sequence). V dropped 5 bases and J dropped 1 base, with 8 bases sitting between them. The DNA for the CDR3 is TGTGCCAGCAGTCACGCCGGGAACACTGAAGCTTTCTTT. Translating it yields CASSHAGNTEAFF.

This clone appeared a single time. The rearrangement uses TRBV6-6 and TRBJ1-1; no firm D call. The V gene lost 8 bases and the J gene lost 0 bases, with 13 bases spanning the gap. The V gene's germline CDR1 is MNHNY and CDR2 SVGAGI (reference sequence). CDR3 length: 14 amino acids. The CDR3 spells CASANSQMNTEAFF. In DNA form, the CDR3 reads TGTGCCAGCGCGAACAGCCAAATGAACACTGAAGCTTTCTTT.

The chain joins TRBV13 to TRBJ2-2; tentative D call: TRBD2 (6 bases). The germline V gene has CDR1 PRHDT and CDR2 FYEKMQ (reference sequence). The CDR3 has 14 residues. V was trimmed by 5 bases and J by 5 bases, leaving 12 bases between them. CDR3 nucleotides: TGTGCCAGCAGCGCGGGGTATTTTACCGGGGAGCTGTTTTTT. This gives the protein CASSAGYFTGELFF.